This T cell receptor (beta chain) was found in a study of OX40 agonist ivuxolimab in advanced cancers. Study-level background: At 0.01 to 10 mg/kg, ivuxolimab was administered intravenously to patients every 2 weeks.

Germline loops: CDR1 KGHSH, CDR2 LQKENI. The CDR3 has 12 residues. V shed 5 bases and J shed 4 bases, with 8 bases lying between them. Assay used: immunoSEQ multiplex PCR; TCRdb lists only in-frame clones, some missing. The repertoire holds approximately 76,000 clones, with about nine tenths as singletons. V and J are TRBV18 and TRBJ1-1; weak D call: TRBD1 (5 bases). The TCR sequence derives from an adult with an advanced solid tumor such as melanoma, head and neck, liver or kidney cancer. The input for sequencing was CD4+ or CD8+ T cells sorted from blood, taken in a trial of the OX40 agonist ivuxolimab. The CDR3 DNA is TGTGCCAGCTCAGGCCAGGGCACTGAAGCTTTCTTT. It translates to CASSGQGTEAFF.